The 13 T cell receptor beta chains in this list originate from one sample, sequenced in a study of tissue T cells after allogeneic stem cell transplantation. The data were produced by immunoSEQ multiplex PCR, yet TCRdb's version contains in-frame clones alone and is incomplete. The repertoire holds over 7,000 clones, with 40% to 55% as singletons. As for time point: mouse harvest day 7 after allogeneic transplant. Tail vein injection delivered 10^7 T-cell-depleted bone marrow cells and 10^6 splenic CD5+ T cells. The source material was gut tissue. These receptors were obtained from a female BALB/c mouse given C57BL/6 T cells with graft-versus-host disease after an allogeneic hematopoietic cell transplant.

Note on this clone: Gene names and germline refer to mouse. From the germline J gene comes the end of the CDR3, since the read stops 1 residue before it. The J gene is TRBJ2-1, the V gene TRBV26; D is uncertain. The germline CDR1 and CDR2 sequences are KGHPV and FQNQEV (reference sequence). With 2 bases removed from V and 7 bases from J, the gap between germline ends came to 9 bases. The CDR3 loop spans 13 amino acids. CDR3 DNA (partial): TGTGCCAGCAGTCTGCTGGAGAGGGCTGAGCAGTTC. It codes for CASSLLERAEQF. The complete CDR3 sequence is CASSLLERAEQFF.

This clone has a handful of counts. Genes and germline come from the mouse. The CDR3 goes on 1 residue after the read ends, and that part is filled in from the germline J gene. The chain couples TRBV23 to TRBJ2-7; the table's D call of TRBD2 was not tested on the DNA. Per germline, CDR1 KGHTA and CDR2 FQNQQP. The CDR3 has 14 residues. The CDR3 bases that were read are TGCTCCAGCAGTCAATCTGGGGGGGCGGGAGAACAGTAC. Translating it yields CSSSQSGGAGEQY. The complete CDR3 sequence is CSSSQSGGAGEQYF.

The sample holds a few counts of this clone. Genes here carry mouse names. The read terminates 1 residue ahead of where the CDR3 ends, so the germline J gene completes it. This chain connects TRBV26 to TRBJ1-4, with D unresolved. Between the trimmed V and J ends, which lost 2 bases and 0 bases, there was a span of 4 bases. Germline V gene data show CDR1 as KGHPV and CDR2 as FQNQEV (reference sequence). CDR3 length equals 14 residues. CDR3 DNA (partial): TGTGCCAGCAGTCTGGAGATTTCCAACGAAAGATTATTT. The encoded protein is CASSLEISNERLF. The complete CDR3 sequence is CASSLEISNERLFF.

This clone is a singleton in its sample. Gene names denote mouse genes. Read coverage stops 1 residue before the CDR3 terminus; the germline J gene supplies the remainder. This chain links TRBV26 with TRBJ2-4; D is uncertain. Trimming cost V 4 bases and J 0 bases, with 11 bases left between them. Per germline, CDR1 KGHPV and CDR2 FQNQEV (reference sequence). This CDR3 has 15 residues. The CDR3 DNA, read in part, is TGTGCCAGCAGTCCTCACAAGAATAGTCAAAACACCTTGTAC. Protein sequence: CASSPHKNSQNTLY. The CDR3 in its entirety is CASSPHKNSQNTLYF. The full variable domain, its missing parts supplied by reference TRBV26 and TRBJ2-4, is NSKVIQTPRYLVKGQGQKAKMRCIPEKGHPVVFWYQQNKNNEFKFLINFQNQEVLQQIDMTEKRFSAECPSNSPCSLEIQSSEAGDSALYLCASSPHKNSQNTLYFGAGTRLSVL.

Regarding this clone: Gene and germline names: mouse. Read sequence stops 1 residue before the CDR3 end, and the germline J gene provides the missing end. V gene TRBV26 combines with J gene TRBJ2-5; D may be TRBD2 (5 bases). Germline V gives CDR1 KGHPV, CDR2 FQNQEV (reference sequence). Trimming took 0 bases from V and 2 from J, leaving 9 bases between them. The CDR3 covers 15 residues. The CDR3 DNA, read in part, is TGTGCCAGCAGTCTGTCGATGGGGAGCCAAGACACCCAGTAC. Its translation is CASSLSMGSQDTQY. From start to end, the CDR3 is CASSLSMGSQDTQYF.

By share, this clone ranks as large. Gene names follow the mouse nomenclature. Read data end 1 residue before the CDR3 end; the end is taken from the germline J gene. The chain carries TRBV16 and TRBJ2-7; D remains unclear. The CDR3 extends over 12 amino acids. Trimming stripped 0 bases from V and 6 bases from J, with 6 bases between. Germline V lookup: CDR1 SGHSA, CDR2 FRNQAP. The part of the CDR3 DNA that was read is TGTGCAAGCAGCTTAGATCTAAGTGAACAGTAC. This codes for CASSLDLSEQY. The CDR3 reads in full as CASSLDLSEQYF.

There are a few counts of this clone. Gene names are the mouse ones. Coverage ceases 1 residue before the CDR3 finishes, and the germline J gene fills in the end. The rearrangement uses TRBV1 and TRBJ2-4, with a tentative D call TRBD1 (6 bases). Germline assignment: CDR1 NSQYPW and CDR2 LRSPGD (reference sequence). CDR3 size: 15 residues. The germline V and J ends were trimmed by 1 base and 0 bases, with 8 bases remaining between them. CDR3: CTCSAGGHSQNTLYF. Incomplete CDR3 DNA: TGCACCTGCAGTGCAGGGGGACATAGTCAAAACACCTTGTAC.

Sample share makes this clone medium-sized. Germline and genes here are mouse. The sequence runs out 1 residue before the end of the CDR3; the remainder is reconstructed from the germline J gene. The chain couples TRBV5 to TRBJ2-7, with 9 bases lining up with TRBD2. After removal of 1 base from V and 3 bases from J, the junction contained 4 bases not matched to a gene. Per the germline V gene, CDR1 is LGHNA and CDR2 is YNLKQL (reference sequence). CDR3 length: 15 amino acids. Incomplete CDR3 DNA: TGTGCCAGCAGCCAAGTGGCTGGGGGGGACTATGAACAGTAC. Its protein product is CASSQVAGGDYEQY. The full CDR3 is CASSQVAGGDYEQYF.

On this clone: The gene symbols are mouse symbols. The CDR3 end falls 1 residue outside the read, so it is completed with the germline J gene. This chain uses TRBV2 with TRBJ2-5, with no clear D. The germline CDR1 and CDR2 sequences are LGHNA and YSYQKL. Trimming removed 0 bases at V and 0 bases at J, with 10 bases between. The CDR3 is made up of 16 amino acids. The sequenced CDR3 bases are TGTGCCAGCAGCCAAGATCAAAACTTTAACCAAGACACCCAGTAC. It is translated as CASSQDQNFNQDTQY. The full CDR3 sequence reads CASSQDQNFNQDTQYF. Supplemented by reference TRBV2 and TRBJ2-5, the full variable domain reads DPKIIQKPKYLVAVTGSEKILICEQYLGHNAMYWYRQSAKKPLEFMFSYSYQKLMDNQTASSRFQPQSSKKNHLDLQITALKPDDSATYFCASSQDQNFNQDTQYFGPGTRLLVL.

Comments on this clone: Mouse names are used for the genes. The read halts 1 residue ahead of the CDR3 end, with the missing end drawn from the germline J gene. The chain joins TRBV26 to TRBJ1-5; a weak D match, TRBD1 (6 bases). Germline V gives CDR1 KGHPV, CDR2 FQNQEV (reference sequence). V shed 4 bases and J shed 2 bases, with 9 bases lying between them. CDR3 length: 14 amino acids. The CDR3: CASSRGRDNQAPLF. CDR3 bases read: TGTGCCAGCAGTCGGGGGCGCGACAACCAGGCTCCGCTT.

This clone counts as medium-sized. Gene labels here are mouse ones. Sequencing ends 1 residue short of the CDR3 end; the germline J gene provides the rest. The V call is TRBV20, the J call TRBJ2-4; D might be TRBD1 (5 bases). V lost 1 base, J lost 0 bases, and 11 bases lay in between. The germline gives CDR1 GFQATS, CDR2 STVNSAI. This CDR3 has 15 residues. The DNA read from the CDR3 is TGTGGTGCTAGGGGCAGGGTCCCTAGTCAAAACACCTTGTAC. Translation gives CGARGRVPSQNTLY. The entire CDR3 is CGARGRVPSQNTLYF.

Turning to this clone: Gene names are mouse gene names. Read coverage stops 1 residue before the CDR3 terminus; the germline J gene supplies the remainder. The genes are TRBV26 and TRBJ2-1; D gene uncertain. CDR1 KGHPV and CDR2 FQNQEV come from the germline V gene (reference sequence). The CDR3 consists of 15 residues. The germline V and J ends were trimmed by 6 bases and 0 bases, with 12 bases remaining between them. The CDR3 spells CASRQTSYNYAEQFF. CDR3 DNA (partial): TGTGCCAGCAGGCAGACAAGTTATAACTATGCTGAGCAGTTC.

Concerning this clone itself: Mouse germline and gene names are used. The read falls 1 residue short of the CDR3 end, and the missing part is taken from the germline J gene. This chain connects TRBV13-1 to TRBJ1-1; TRBD1 matches at 7 bases. Germline CDR1 is NSHNY and CDR2 is SYGAGN. The CDR3 runs 12 residues. V lost 6 bases and J lost 3; bases outside the gene matches: 2. CDR3 protein: CASNQGDTEVFF. CDR3 bases read: TGTGCCAGCAACCAGGGGGACACAGAAGTCTTC.